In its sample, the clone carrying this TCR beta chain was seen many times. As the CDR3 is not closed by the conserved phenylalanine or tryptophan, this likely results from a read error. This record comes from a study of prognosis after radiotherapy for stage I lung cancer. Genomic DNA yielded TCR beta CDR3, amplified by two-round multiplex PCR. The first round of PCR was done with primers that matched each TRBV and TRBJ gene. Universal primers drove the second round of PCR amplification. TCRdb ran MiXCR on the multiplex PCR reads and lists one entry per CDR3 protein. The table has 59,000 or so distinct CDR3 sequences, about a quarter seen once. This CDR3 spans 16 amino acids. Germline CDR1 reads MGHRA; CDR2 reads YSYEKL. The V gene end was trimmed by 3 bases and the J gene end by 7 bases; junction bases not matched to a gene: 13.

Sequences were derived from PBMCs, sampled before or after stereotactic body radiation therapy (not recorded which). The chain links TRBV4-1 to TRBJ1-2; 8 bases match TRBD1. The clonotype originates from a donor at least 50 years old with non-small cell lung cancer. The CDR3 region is CASSQERSRGQSGYTS. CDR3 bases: TGCGCCAGCAGCCAGGAGAGGTCCAGGGGGCAATCTGGCTACACCTCC.